Listed below are T cell receptor beta chains from one sample, sequenced in a study of OX40 agonist ivuxolimab in advanced cancers. TCRdb keeps only in-frame clones here, not all; method: immunoSEQ multiplex PCR. The data hold about 98,000 clones, with around 85% observed a single time. The sample in question was CD4+ or CD8+ T cells sorted from blood, obtained in a trial of the OX40 agonist ivuxolimab. Every receptor here comes from an adult with an advanced solid tumor such as melanoma, head and neck, liver or kidney cancer. Each CDR3 is given with its conserved first and last residue. A D gene is named only where the DNA matches it firmly. A row's size may be missing; if present it is once, few, many or a size class.

-,TRBJ2-2,-,TRBV4-1,TGCGCCAGCAGCCAAATGCGAATCACCGGGGAGCTGTTTTTT,CASSQMRITGELFF
-,TRBJ2-2,-,TRBV18,TGTGCCAGCTCAGGTGGACCCCCAAGTGCCACCGGGGAGCTGTTTTTT,CASSGGPPSATGELFF
-,TRBJ2-3,-,TRBV6-1,TGTGCCAGCAGGGGAACTGGGGGCACAGATACGCAGTATTTT,CASRGTGGTDTQYF
-,TRBJ2-2,-,TRBV5-1,TGCGCCAGCAGCTTAATAATAAGAACGAACACCGGGGAGCTGTTTTTT,CASSLIIRTNTGELFF
-,TRBJ2-5,-,TRBV6-1,TGTGCCAGCAGTGAAGAGAGGCGGGGGCCCCGAACCCAGTACTTC,CASSEERRGPRTQYF
-,TRBJ2-7,TRBD1,TRBV27,TGTGCCAGCAGTTTTCGGTTTCCCTCCTTCGGGACAGGGGGCTACGAGCAGTACTTC,CASSFRFPSFGTGGYEQYF
-,TRBJ2-3,-,TRBV4-1,TGCGCCAGCAGCCAAGCCCCAACTAGCACAGATACGCAGTATTTT,CASSQAPTSTDTQYF
-,TRBJ2-3,-,TRBV9,TGTGCCAGCAGCGTTTCCTATTCCACAGATACGCAGTATTTT,CASSVSYSTDTQYF
-,TRBJ2-2,TRBD2,TRBV9,TGTGCCAGCAGCTCCAACCCGGGAGGCAGGGTGGCCGGGGAGCTGTTTTTT,CASSSNPGGRVAGELFF
once,TRBJ1-2,-,TRBV10-3,TGTGCCATCAGGAGAGGGGGTGTTAACTATGGCTACACCTTC,CAIRRGGVNYGYTF
-,TRBJ2-7,-,TRBV5-1,TGCGCCAGCAGCTCCGGACAGACGATGGATTACGAGCAGTACTTC,CASSSGQTMDYEQYF
-,TRBJ2-1,-,TRBV5-1,TGCGCCAGCACCGACGAGGAATTGGGCAATGAGCAGTTCTTC,CASTDEELGNEQFF
-,TRBJ2-1,-,TRBV5-1,TGCGCCAGCAGCCCGGGACATTTGCGAAACAATGAGCAGTTCTTC,CASSPGHLRNNEQFF
once,TRBJ2-7,TRBD1,TRBV2,TGTGCCAGCAGGTCGGGGACAGGGGGCGACGAGCAGTACTTC,CASRSGTGGDEQYF
-,TRBJ2-7,-,TRBV7-2,TGTGCCAGCAGCTTAGTGTTCGGGAGCGCCGAGCAGTACTTC,CASSLVFGSAEQYF
-,TRBJ1-3,TRBD1,TRBV7-2,TGTGCCAGCAGCCATTCCGACAGGGGGGGAGGAAACACCATATATTTT,CASSHSDRGGGNTIYF
once,TRBJ2-6,-,TRBV14,TGTGCCAGCAGCCACCTTGGTCACTCTGGGGCCAACGTCCTGACTTTC,CASSHLGHSGANVLTF
once,TRBJ2-3,-,TRBV5-1,TGCGCCAGCAGCAACGGACGCACAGATACGCAGTATTTT,CASSNGRTDTQYF
-,TRBJ1-1,-,TRBV4-1,TGCGCCAGCAGCCAAGATCCGGGCCGCACGGGGAACACTGAAGCTTTCTTT,CASSQDPGRTGNTEAFF
-,TRBJ1-1,-,TRBV5-1,TGCGCCAGCAGCCCGGGGGGGATAGACACTGAAGCTTTCTTT,CASSPGGIDTEAFF
-,TRBJ2-1,-,TRBV15,TGTGCCACCAGCAGCCTCGGGAGCTCCTACAATGAGCAGTTCTTC,CATSSLGSSYNEQFF
many,TRBJ2-1,TRBD2,TRBV9,TGTGCCAGCAGCTCTTCCGGGACTAGCGGACCCCAGCAGTTCTTC,CASSSSGTSGPQQFF
-,TRBJ1-1,TRBD1,TRBV5-5,TGTGCCAGCAGCCCGGGACAGGGGGTACGGGACACTGAAGCTTTCTTT,CASSPGQGVRDTEAFF
-,TRBJ2-1,TRBD2,TRBV9,TGTGCCAGCAGCGTTAGAGGACTAGTCGACCCCAATGAGCAGTTCTTC,CASSVRGLVDPNEQFF
-,TRBJ1-1,-,TRBV5-4,TGTGCCAGCAGCTTGGAGGCGGGGTTTTGGTCCACTGAAGCTTTCTTT,CASSLEAGFWSTEAFF
few,TRBJ2-5,-,TRBV5-1,TGCGCCAGCAGCTTGGACGGGCTACAAGAGACCCAGTACTTC,CASSLDGLQETQYF
-,TRBJ2-7,-,TRBV7-9,TGTGCCAGTCGCGAGTCCGGGGCAGGGCACGAGCAGTACTTC,CASRESGAGHEQYF
-,TRBJ2-1,TRBD2,TRBV4-1,TGCGCCAGCAGCCAAGAAGGGAGGGCCTCCTACAATGAGCAGTTCTTC,CASSQEGRASYNEQFF
-,TRBJ1-1,-,TRBV10-3,TGTGCCATCCGAGGGAGCATGAACACTGAAGCTTTCTTT,CAIRGSMNTEAFF
-,TRBJ1-4,-,TRBV5-4,TGTGCCAGCAGCTTGGCTAATGAAAAACTGTTTTTT,CASSLANEKLFF
-,TRBJ2-7,TRBD1,TRBV12-5,TGTCCGACAGGGGGCATCTACGAGCAGTACTTC,CPTGGIYEQYF
few,TRBJ1-1,-,TRBV5-6,TGTGCCAGCAGCTTGTGGCAGAACTATCTGAACACTGAAGCTTTCTTT,CASSLWQNYLNTEAFF
-,TRBJ1-1,-,TRBV6-1,TGTGCCAGCATCGAACGGGAGTACGACACTGAAGCTTTCTTT,CASIEREYDTEAFF
-,TRBJ2-5,-,TRBV4-2,TGTGCCAGCAGCCAAGAAACTAGTAAAGAGACCCAGTACTTC,CASSQETSKETQYF
-,TRBJ1-5,TRBD1,TRBV6-5,TGTGCCAGCAGTTCTACGACAGGGGGCGCCCTGGAGCCCCAGCATTTT,CASSSTTGGALEPQHF